The clone carrying this T cell receptor (beta chain) turned up a few times. Researchers ran the PCR with 60 Vbeta and 13 Jbeta primers. Profiled with immunoSEQ multiplex PCR; TCRdb holds only in-frame clones, not every one. In the table there are 100,000 to 150,000 clones, roughly 80% of which are singletons. The data are from a study of cytomegalovirus exposure and HLA in healthy donors. Trimming left V 5 bases short and J 5 bases short, with 10 bases between. Germline assignment: CDR1 SEHNR and CDR2 FQNEAQ (reference sequence). The CDR3 has 13 amino acids. This sequence originates from a man between 25 and 39 years old in good health and CMV-seronegative. Material: PBMCs. The V call is TRBV7-9, the J call TRBJ1-5; D is unclear. CDR3 coding DNA: TGTGCCAGCAGCAAATTATTCGATCAGCCCCAGCATTTT. Residues: CASSKLFDQPQHF.